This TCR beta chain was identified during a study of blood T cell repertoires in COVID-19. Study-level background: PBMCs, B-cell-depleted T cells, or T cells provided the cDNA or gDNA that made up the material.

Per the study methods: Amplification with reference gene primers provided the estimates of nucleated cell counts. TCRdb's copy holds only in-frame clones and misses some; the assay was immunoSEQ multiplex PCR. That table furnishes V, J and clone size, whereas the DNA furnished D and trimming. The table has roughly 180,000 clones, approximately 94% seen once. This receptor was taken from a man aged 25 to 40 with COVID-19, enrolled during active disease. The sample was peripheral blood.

The CDR3 region is CASSPSGTSGGAGGTDTQYF. In DNA, the CDR3 is TGCGCCAGCAGCCCCTCCGGGACTAGCGGGGGGGCCGGTGGCACAGATACGCAGTATTTT. The gene calls are TRBV5-1 and TRBJ2-3, with TRBD2 matching over 16 bases. The V gene end was trimmed by 4 bases and the J gene end by 1 base; junction bases not matched to a gene: 12. Germline V lookup: CDR1 SGHRS, CDR2 YFSETQ. The CDR3 has 20 amino acids.